Shown below are 16 T cell receptor beta chains from a single sample sequenced in a study of T cells in Graves' hyperthyroidism and ophthalmopathy. Amplification of TCR beta CDR3 regions was performed using RNA transcripts as template. Primed by the HTBI set, a first-round RT-PCR was run on the TCR CDR3. Each CDR3 protein gets one entry after TCRdb re-called the multiplex PCR reads with MiXCR. The sample carries roughly 180,000 distinct CDR3 sequences, roughly 9.4% recorded once. Sequencing input: blood. These receptor sequences come from a woman aged 18 to 35 with Graves' hyperthyroidism that later progressed to Graves' ophthalmopathy.

This clonotype was seen repeatedly, ten times or more. The rearrangement uses TRBV5-1 and TRBJ1-1, with 8 bases fitting TRBD1. The length of the CDR3 is 16 residues. Germline V gene lookup returns CDR1 SGHRS and CDR2 YFSETQ. Trimming took 0 bases from V and 3 from J; bases not matched to a gene: 7. The CDR3 nucleotides read TGCGCCAGCAGCTTGGCCCCGGGCAGGGGGCACACTGAAGCTTTCTTT. Amino acid sequence: CASSLAPGRGHTEAFF.

About this clonotype: At one end, the junction sequence differs from germline, possibly due to a read error. The chain is built from TRBV4-2 and TRBJ1-6; D unresolved. This CDR3 spans 14 amino acids. Germline CDR1 is LGHNA and CDR2 is YNFKEQ. The CDR3 sequence: CASSQSTGNSALHF. In nucleotides, the CDR3 is TGTGCCAGCAGCCAGTCAACGGGGAATTCAGCCCTCCACTTT.

The V call is TRBV20-1, the J call TRBJ1-4; tentative D call: TRBD1 (5 bases). With 5 bases removed from V and 2 bases from J, the gap between germline ends came to 24 bases. CDR1 and CDR2 (germline): DFQATT, SNEGSKA (reference sequence). The CDR3 totals 18 residues. The CDR3 region is CSAWGEPQGKWTNEKLFF. For the CDR3, the DNA is TGCAGTGCTTGGGGGGAACCGCAGGGAAAGTGGACTAATGAAAAACTGTTTTTT.

Many counts were recorded for this clonotype. The rearrangement uses TRBV20-1 and TRBJ2-1; D unclear. V dropped 4 bases and J dropped 5 bases, with 3 bases sitting between them. This CDR3 comprises 10 residues. Germline CDR1 reads DFQATT; CDR2 reads SNEGSKA (reference sequence). CDR3 residues: CSAKHNEQFF. The CDR3 DNA reads as TGCAGTGCTAAGCACAATGAGCAGTTCTTC.

This clonotype has a count of ten or more. This chain connects TRBV7-2 to TRBJ2-3, with 10 bases that match TRBD2. The ends lost 0 bases at V and 7 bases at J; junction bases unmatched: 7. Germline CDR1 SGHTA, CDR2 FQGNSA. The CDR3 sequence is 16 residues long. Here the CDR3 DNA reads TGTGCCAGCAGCTTAGCCCTAGCGGGGGCCTTACATACGCAGTATTTT. Translating it yields CASSLALAGALHTQYF.

This rearrangement joins TRBV4-1 to TRBJ2-2; 14 bases are shared with TRBD2. Germline V CDR1 and CDR2: MGHRA, YSYEKL. Trimming took 0 bases from V and 10 from J; bases not matched to a gene: 7. The CDR3 consists of 17 residues. The CDR3 DNA reads TGCGCCAGCAGCCAAGAGGGACTAGCGGGGGCGTGGGCGGAGCTGTTTTTT. It specifies CASSQEGLAGAWAELFF.

This clonotype was seen at least ten times. V gene TRBV2 combines with J gene TRBJ1-5; D unresolved. Germline V CDR1 and CDR2: SNHLY, FYNNEI. The V gene lost 1 base and the J gene lost 4 bases, with 5 bases spanning the gap. CDR3 length: 13 amino acids. The chain's CDR3 is CASSEGRNQPQHF. CDR3 in DNA: TGTGCCAGCAGTGAAGGCAGAAATCAGCCCCAGCATTTT.

In the case of this clonotype: A much bigger clone sits one base away, suggesting this may be a read error. This chain uses TRBV27 with TRBJ2-1; perhaps TRBD1 as D (5 bases). The CDR3 length is 15 residues. The germline CDR1 and CDR2 sequences are MNHEY and SMNVEV (reference sequence). The CDR3, as DNA: TGTGCCAGAAGTTTAGGACACCCCACCTACAATGAGCAGTTCTTC. This codes for CARSLGHPTYNEQFF.

This clonotype has ten or more counts. The chain joins TRBV7-9 to TRBJ1-3; TRBD1 matches 7 bases. The CDR3 is made up of 19 amino acids. The ends lost 5 bases at V and 0 bases at J; junction bases unmatched: 16. Germline assignment: CDR1 SEHNR and CDR2 FQNEAQ (reference sequence). CDR3 nucleotides: TGTGCCAGCAGCGAACCTAAACCGGGACAGTCGAGCTCTGGAAACACCATATATTTT. Translated: CASSEPKPGQSSSGNTIYF.

In this sample, this clonotype turned up a few times. The rearrangement joins TRBV30 to TRBJ2-2; 11 positions agree with TRBD2. V lost 0 bases and J lost 5; bases outside the gene matches: 2. Germline V gene data show CDR1 as GTSNPN and CDR2 as SVGIG (reference sequence). CDR3 length: 15 amino acids. The CDR3, as DNA: TGTGCCTGGAGTGTGTTAGCGGGGGGGACCGGGGAGCTGTTTTTT. Its protein is CAWSVLAGGTGELFF.

J is TRBJ2-3 and V is TRBV20-1; the D is unclear. This CDR3 contains 17 residues. V was trimmed by 2 bases and J by 0 bases, leaving 18 bases between them. Germline V gene sequence: CDR1 DFQATT, CDR2 SNEGSKA (reference sequence). The CDR3 DNA follows: TGCAGTGCTAGAAAAGGTTCGGGCCTGAGGAGCACAGATACGCAGTATTTT. Its translation: CSARKGSGLRSTDTQYF.

This clonotype was counted ten times or more. The chain carries TRBV7-9 and TRBJ2-7; 12 nucleotides agree with TRBD1. From germline, CDR1 is SEHNR and CDR2 FQNEAQ (reference sequence). J lost 5 bases, V lost 2 bases, and 4 bases had no gene match. This CDR3 is 15 amino acids long. CDR3 sequence: CASSLSGTGGDEQYF. The CDR3 nucleotides read TGTGCCAGCAGCTTAAGTGGGACAGGGGGCGACGAGCAGTACTTC.

This clonotype has ten or more counts. This chain links TRBV27 with TRBJ1-5; no definite D call. The CDR3 length is 13 residues. V lost 6 bases and J lost 2, with 8 bases in between. Per the germline V gene, CDR1 is MNHEY and CDR2 is SMNVEV (reference sequence). This CDR3 reads CASSWSGNQPQHF. The CDR3 nucleotides are TGTGCCAGCAGCTGGAGCGGCAATCAGCCCCAGCATTTT.

The gene calls are TRBV5-1 and TRBJ2-4, with a weak D call TRBD2 (5 bases). Germline CDR1 is SGHRS and CDR2 is YFSETQ. Trimming pared 4 bases from V and 11 bases from J, leaving 13 bases between. The CDR3 consists of 12 residues. The CDR3 DNA follows: TGCGCCAGCAGCCCGGACTCAGTCTTTCAGTACTTC. This translates into CASSPDSVFQYF. Filled out from reference TRBV5-1 and TRBJ2-4, the complete variable domain reads KAGVTQTPRYLIKTRGQQVTLSCSPISGHRSVSWYQQTPGQGLQFLFEYFSETQRNKGNFPGRFSGRQFSNSRSEMNVSTLELGDSALYLCASSPDSVFQYFGAGTRLSVL.

Of note for this clonotype: This may come from a read error, since a much larger clone is one base off. This chain joins TRBV2 and TRBJ1-4; D is unresolved. Germline V gene sequence: CDR1 SNHLY, CDR2 FYNNEI. V lost 6 bases to trimming and J lost 3 bases, with 17 bases between them. The CDR3 contains 16 residues. CDR3 nucleotide sequence: TGTGCCAGCAGGGATGCCGGGTCTCGGGCTAATGAAAAACTGTTTTTT. This gives the protein CASRDAGSRANEKLFF.

This clonotype was seen ten or more times. The chain links TRBV4-2 to TRBJ1-1, with 9 nucleotides matching TRBD1. V lost 2 bases, J lost 5 bases, and 6 bases stayed unmatched. Germline V gene data show CDR1 as LGHNA and CDR2 as YNFKEQ. This CDR3 has 15 amino acids. The CDR3 here is CASSQRGQGMTEAFF. CDR3 nucleotides: TGTGCCAGCAGCCAAAGGGGACAGGGTATGACTGAAGCTTTCTTT.